This TCR beta chain was obtained from a study of B cell selection in AIRE deficiency. In germline, CDR1 is SGHAT, CDR2 FQNNGV. The length of the CDR3 is 17 residues. Trimming shortened V by 0 bases and J by 6 bases, and 18 bases separated the two germline ends. Study-wide points: Healthy donors alone shared under 35% of around 3,700 Treg sequences; patients alone roughly 10%. AIRE-deficient Tconv and Treg repertoires matched healthy donors in TCRBV, CDR3 length, diversity.

Assay used: immunoSEQ multiplex PCR; TCRdb lists only in-frame clones, some missing. The sample lists about 21,000 clones; approximately 94% were seen once. The regulatory T cell sort gate was CD4+CD25hiCD127low/negative. Worth noting for this clone: Its antigen is unknown.

The sequencing input was Tregs sorted from PBMCs. V usage is TRBV11-2 and J usage is TRBJ2-1; a possible D gene is TRBD1 (5 bases). This clonotype was sampled from a human donor with AIRE deficiency. Written as DNA, the CDR3 is TGTGCCAGCAGCTTAGAAATTATGACAGTGAGAGTCAATGAGCAGTTCTTC. Amino acids: CASSLEIMTVRVNEQFF.